The clone carrying this TCR beta chain was detected many times. Its antigen is as yet unknown. The authors made TCR beta libraries by quantitative 5'-RACE with molecular barcodes. TCRdb fed the 5' RACE reads into MiXCR, producing one record per CDR3 protein. The sample has a few hundred thousand distinct CDR3 sequences; 6% to 8% are singletons. There are 13 residues in the CDR3. V was trimmed by 3 bases and J by 5 bases, leaving 8 bases between them. Germline loops: CDR1 LGHDT, CDR2 YNNKEL (reference sequence). The data were taken from a study of CD8 T cells in ankylosing spondylitis. General observations from the study: Among TCR beta sequences, a motif of under 10 highly homologous variants appeared characteristic of ankylosing spondylitis blood.

The sample comprised blood, either unsorted or a sorted T cell fraction (not recorded which). The sequence was obtained from a male donor with ankylosing spondylitis. The chain combines TRBV3-1 with TRBJ2-1; D uncertain. DNA of the CDR3: TGTGCCAGCAGCCACGGCGGCAACAATGAGCAGTTCTTC. Protein: CASSHGGNNEQFF.